This entry concerns a single TCR beta chain. This clone was observed a handful of times. The target of this receptor is not known. Base-call qualities are not available, and no considerably larger clone is one nucleotide away. The sample holds other DNA sequences that translate to the same CDR3. No patient had received any treatment before thyroid surgery. Patient clinical samples collected from about 2012 to 2018 were retrospectively analysed using T-cell receptor beta sequencing. This record belongs to a study of metastatic and nonmetastatic thyroid tumors (dated by TCRdb to about 2020). Context from the whole study: Repertoires from peripheral blood and from tumor or nodule tissue samples of malignant and benign thyroid patients were compared.

V has 3 bases trimmed and J has 4 bases trimmed; junction bases matching no gene number 5. The CDR1 and CDR2 encoded by the germline V gene are MGHRA and YSYEKL. The CDR3, cysteine through phenylalanine, is 15 amino acids long. Of all the DNA, just the CDR3 is kept, 45 bases in frame from base 1. The receptor library was made with PCR. The reads were generated on an Illumina HiSeq 4000. High-throughput sequencing was used to profile the TCR beta-chain CDR3 region of each patient. The authors' pipeline ran thus. CDR3 differences across clinicopathological groups were used to build a classifier for discriminating distant-metastatic papillary thyroid cancer patients. The Shannon index was used to assess repertoire diversity, and the Morisita-Horn index was used to assess tumor-blood repertoire similarity. TCRdb reprocessing: public reads trimmed at Q25 with fastp, clones called with MiXCR, in-frame beta chains kept. V and J calls and clone size were set by TCRdb, not the authors. The sample table contains about 37,000 clones; only one count was recorded for about 26% of them. The ten largest clones add up to roughly 11% of the sample.

General study outcomes and caveats: TCR beta diversity was reported as significantly higher in malignant tumors than in benign nodules, in both blood and tumor samples.

Sequenced material: blood. The V gene is TRBV4-1 and the J gene is TRBJ1-3; TRBD1 fits 8 bases in the junction. This sequence originates from a male donor with papillary thyroid cancer or a benign thyroid nodule (not recorded which). Some clones in this sample may be carry-over from other donors' samples. This receptor has the CDR3 CASSQEDRAGNTIYF. The nucleotide sequence is given as TGCGCCAGCAGCCAGGAGGACAGGGCCGGAAACACCATATATTTT.